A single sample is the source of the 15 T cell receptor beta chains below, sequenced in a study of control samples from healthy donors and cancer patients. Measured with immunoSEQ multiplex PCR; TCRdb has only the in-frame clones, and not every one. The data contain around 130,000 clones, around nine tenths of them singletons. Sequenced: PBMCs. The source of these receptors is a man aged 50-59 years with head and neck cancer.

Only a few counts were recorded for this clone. As DNA, the CDR3 is TGTGCCATCAGTGAGTCGAATGGGGGAGAGACCCAGTACTTC. It translates to CAISESNGGETQYF. This sequence joins TRBV10-3 and TRBJ2-5, with D perhaps matching TRBD1 or TRBD2 (5 bases each). The V gene lost 0 bases and the J gene lost 4 bases, with 9 bases spanning the gap. Germline-derived CDR1 and CDR2 are ENHRY and SYGVKD. CDR3 length equals 14 residues.

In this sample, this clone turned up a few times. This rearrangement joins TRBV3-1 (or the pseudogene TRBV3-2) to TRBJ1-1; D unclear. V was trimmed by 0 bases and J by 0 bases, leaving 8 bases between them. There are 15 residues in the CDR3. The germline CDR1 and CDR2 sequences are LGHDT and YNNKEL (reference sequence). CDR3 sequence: CASSQDSSLNTEAFF. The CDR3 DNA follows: TGTGCCAGCAGCCAAGACTCGAGTCTGAACACTGAAGCTTTCTTT.

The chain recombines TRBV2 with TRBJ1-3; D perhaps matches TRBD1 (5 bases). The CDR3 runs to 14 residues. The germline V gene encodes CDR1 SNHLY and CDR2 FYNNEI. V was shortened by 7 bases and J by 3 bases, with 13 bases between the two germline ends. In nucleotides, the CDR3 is TGTGCCAGCAACCTACAGGCACGTGGAAACACCATATATTTT. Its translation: CASNLQARGNTIYF.

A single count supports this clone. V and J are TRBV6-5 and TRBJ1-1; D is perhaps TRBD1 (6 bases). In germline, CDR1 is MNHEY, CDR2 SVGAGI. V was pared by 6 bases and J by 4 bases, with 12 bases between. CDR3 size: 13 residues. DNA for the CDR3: TGTGCCAGCAGGATACAGGGTGCCACTGAAGCTTTCTTT. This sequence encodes CASRIQGATEAFF.

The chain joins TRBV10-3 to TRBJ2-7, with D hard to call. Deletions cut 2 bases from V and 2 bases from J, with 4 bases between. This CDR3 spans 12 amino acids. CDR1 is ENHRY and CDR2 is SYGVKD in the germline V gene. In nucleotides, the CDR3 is TGTGCCATCAGTGAGGGGACCTACGAGCAGTACTTC. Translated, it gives CAISEGTYEQYF.

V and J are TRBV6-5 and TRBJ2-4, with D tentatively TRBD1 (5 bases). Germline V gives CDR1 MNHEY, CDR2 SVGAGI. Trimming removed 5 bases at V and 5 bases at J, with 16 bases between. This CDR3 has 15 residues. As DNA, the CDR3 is TGTGCCAGCAGTCCTTATCAAACAGGTCAAAACATTCAGTACTTC. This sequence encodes CASSPYQTGQNIQYF.

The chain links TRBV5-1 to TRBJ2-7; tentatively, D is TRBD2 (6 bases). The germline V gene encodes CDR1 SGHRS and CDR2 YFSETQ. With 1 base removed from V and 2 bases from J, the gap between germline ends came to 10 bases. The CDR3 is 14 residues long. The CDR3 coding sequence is TGCGCCAGCAGCTTGTGGGGGACTGCCTACGAGCAGTACTTC. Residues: CASSLWGTAYEQYF.

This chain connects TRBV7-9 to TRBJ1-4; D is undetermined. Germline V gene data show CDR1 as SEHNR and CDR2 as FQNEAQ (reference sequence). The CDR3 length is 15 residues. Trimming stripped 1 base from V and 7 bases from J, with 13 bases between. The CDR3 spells CASSLVSLQPEKLFF. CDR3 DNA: TGTGCCAGCAGCTTAGTGTCATTACAGCCTGAAAAACTGTTTTTT.

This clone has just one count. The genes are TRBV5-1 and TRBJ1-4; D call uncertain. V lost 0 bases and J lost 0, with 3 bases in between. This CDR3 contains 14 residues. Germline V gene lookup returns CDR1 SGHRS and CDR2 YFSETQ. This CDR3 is CASSLGATNEKLFF. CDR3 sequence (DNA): TGCGCCAGCAGCTTGGGGGCAACTAATGAAAAACTGTTTTTT.

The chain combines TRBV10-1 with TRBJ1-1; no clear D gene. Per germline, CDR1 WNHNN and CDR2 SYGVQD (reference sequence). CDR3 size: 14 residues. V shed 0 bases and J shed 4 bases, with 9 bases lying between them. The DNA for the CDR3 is TGCGCCAGCAGTGAGTCCTCGGTTGGCACTGAAGCTTTCTTT. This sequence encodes CASSESSVGTEAFF.

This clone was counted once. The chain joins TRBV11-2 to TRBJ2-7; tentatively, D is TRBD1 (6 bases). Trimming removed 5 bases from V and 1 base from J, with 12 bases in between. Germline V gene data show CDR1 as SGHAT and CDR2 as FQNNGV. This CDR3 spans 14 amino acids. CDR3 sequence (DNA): TGTGCCAGCAGCCCGGGACAAAGTTCCTACGAGCAGTACTTC. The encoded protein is CASSPGQSSYEQYF. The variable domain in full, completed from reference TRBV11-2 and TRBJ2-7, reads EAGVAQSPRYKIIEKRQSVAFWCNPISGHATLYWYQQILGQGPKLLIQFQNNGVVDDSQLPKDRFSAERLKGVDSTLKIQPAKLEDSAVYLCASSPGQSSYEQYFGPGTRLTVT.

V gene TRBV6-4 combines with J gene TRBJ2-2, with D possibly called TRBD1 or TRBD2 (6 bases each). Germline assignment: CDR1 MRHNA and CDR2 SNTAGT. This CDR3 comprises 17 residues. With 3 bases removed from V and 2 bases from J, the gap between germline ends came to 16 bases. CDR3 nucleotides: TGTGCCAGCAGTGAGGCGGTTGGAGGGGGAAACACCGGGGAGCTGTTTTTT. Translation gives CASSEAVGGGNTGELFF.

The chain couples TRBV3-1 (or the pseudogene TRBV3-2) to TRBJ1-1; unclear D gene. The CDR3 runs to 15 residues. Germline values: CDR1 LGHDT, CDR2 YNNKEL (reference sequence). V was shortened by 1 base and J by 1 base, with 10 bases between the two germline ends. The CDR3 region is CASSQAAQWNTEAFF. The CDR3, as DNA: TGTGCCAGCAGCCAAGCAGCCCAGTGGAACACTGAAGCTTTCTTT.

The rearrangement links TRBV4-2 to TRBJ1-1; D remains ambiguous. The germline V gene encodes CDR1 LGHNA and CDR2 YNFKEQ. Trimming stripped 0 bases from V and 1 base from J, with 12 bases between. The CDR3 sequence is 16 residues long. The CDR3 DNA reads TGTGCCAGCAGCCAAGAGCATGCTTCGTGGAACACTGAAGCTTTCTTT. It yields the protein CASSQEHASWNTEAFF.

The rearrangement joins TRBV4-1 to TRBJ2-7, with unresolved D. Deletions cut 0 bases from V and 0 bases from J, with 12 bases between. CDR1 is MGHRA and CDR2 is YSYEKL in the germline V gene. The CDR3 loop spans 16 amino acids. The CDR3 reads CASSQDKMGASYEQYF. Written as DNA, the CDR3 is TGCGCCAGCAGCCAAGATAAGATGGGCGCCTCCTACGAGCAGTACTTC.